The sequence of this T cell receptor beta chain was determined in a study of radiation and T cells in renal cell carcinoma. Assay used: immunoSEQ multiplex PCR; TCRdb lists only in-frame clones, some missing. The sample lists approximately 150,000 clones; roughly 83% were seen once. Time point of the sample: baseline pretreatment blood. Treatment defined: 15 Gy SBRT to primary tumor, nephrectomy 4 weeks later. Between the trimmed V and J ends, which lost 0 bases and 0 bases, there was a span of 10 bases. Germline assignment: CDR1 SGDLS and CDR2 YYNGEE. CDR3 length: 15 residues. The chain employs TRBV9 and TRBJ2-7; D ambiguous. The source of this sequence is a woman in her forties or fifties with renal cell carcinoma. The sample consisted of blood, taken from a patient whose treatment included radiotherapy and nephrectomy. CDR3 nucleotide sequence: TGTGCCAGCAGCGTAGCTACCCAGAGCTCCTACGAGCAGTACTTC. As protein: CASSVATQSSYEQYF.